This T cell receptor (beta chain) was sequenced during a study of blood T cell repertoires in COVID-19. The trim removed 4 bases at V and 0 bases at J, leaving 11 bases unmatched. The CDR3 runs to 19 residues. The V gene's germline CDR1 is SGDLS and CDR2 YYNGEE. In the original analysis: It was from reference gene primer amplification that nucleated cell counts were estimated. This table comes from immunoSEQ multiplex PCR, and its TCRdb copy is limited to in-frame clones, with some not included. From that table come the V and J calls and clone size; the DNA was used to work out D and trimming. The top ten hold 0.7% of the sample, which has about 260,000 clones, roughly 90% seen once.

The sequence derives from a human donor in a cohort sampled during active COVID-19. The sequencing input was peripheral blood. V gene TRBV9 combines with J gene TRBJ2-1; TRBD2 matches at 12 bases. The CDR3 DNA reads as TGTGCCAGCAGCTCCTCGGGACTAGCGGGTGCCCTCTCCTACAATGAGCAGTTCTTC. As protein: CASSSSGLAGALSYNEQFF.